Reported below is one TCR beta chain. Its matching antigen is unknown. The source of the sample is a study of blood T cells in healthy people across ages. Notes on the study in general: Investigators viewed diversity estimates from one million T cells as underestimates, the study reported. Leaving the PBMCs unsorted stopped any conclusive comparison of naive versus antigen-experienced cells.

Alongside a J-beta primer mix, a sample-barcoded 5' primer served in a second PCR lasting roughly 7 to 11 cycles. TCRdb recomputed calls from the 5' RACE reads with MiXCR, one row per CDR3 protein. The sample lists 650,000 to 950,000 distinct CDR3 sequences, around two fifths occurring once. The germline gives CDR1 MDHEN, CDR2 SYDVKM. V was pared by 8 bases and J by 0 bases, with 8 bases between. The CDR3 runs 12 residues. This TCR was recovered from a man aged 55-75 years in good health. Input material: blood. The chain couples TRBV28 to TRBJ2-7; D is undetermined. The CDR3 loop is CASLGNSYEQYF. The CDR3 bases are TGTGCCAGCTTAGGCAACTCCTACGAGCAGTACTTC.